These 27 T cell receptor beta chains came from one sample sequenced in a study of metastatic and nonmetastatic thyroid tumors. Treatment of any kind had been given to no patient before thyroid surgery. TCRdb reanalyzed the PCR reads via MiXCR. The sample lists approximately 20,000 clones; 20% to 30% were seen once. The sequencing input was blood. These receptors were taken from a male donor with papillary thyroid cancer or a benign thyroid nodule (not recorded which). Some clones in this sample may be carry-over from other donors' samples.

This clone showed up many times. The J gene is TRBJ2-3, the V gene TRBV9; D is uncertain. The germline V and J ends were trimmed by 6 bases and 2 bases, with 16 bases remaining between them. The germline V gene encodes CDR1 SGDLS and CDR2 YYNGEE. The CDR3 totals 15 residues. The CDR3 coding sequence is TGTGCCAGCACCCAACTCGGCACAGACACAGATACGCAGTATTTT. It encodes CASTQLGTDTDTQYF.

The chain is built from TRBV6-1 and TRBJ1-2, with TRBD1 matching over 7 bases. Unmatched junction bases numbered 12, after V lost 8 bases and J lost 0 bases. This CDR3 region has 16 residues. Germline V CDR1 and CDR2: MNHNS, SASEGT. Here the CDR3 DNA reads TGTGCCAGCGGCCTTAAACAGGGGATGCCTAACTATGGCTACACCTTC. Translated: CASGLKQGMPNYGYTF.

DNA for the CDR3: TGCAGTGCTAGGGGCGACCAGCCAGATACGCAGTATTTT. Translating gives CSARGDQPDTQYF. This chain connects TRBV20-1 to TRBJ2-3; no clear D. Trimming removed 3 bases at V and 4 bases at J, with 11 bases between. Germline V CDR1 and CDR2: DFQATT, SNEGSKA (reference sequence). CDR3 size: 13 residues.

This chain connects TRBV5-1 to TRBJ2-7; 11 bases are shared with TRBD1. Germline V CDR1 and CDR2: SGHRS, YFSETQ. J lost 2 bases, V lost 4 bases, and 2 bases had no gene match. This CDR3 spans 14 amino acids. The CDR3 DNA follows: TGCGCCAGCAGCAGGGACAGGGGGACCTACGAGCAGTACTTC. This encodes CASSRDRGTYEQYF.

The chain joins TRBV12-3 or TRBV12-4 to TRBJ1-2, with a possible D match to TRBD1 (6 bases). The CDR3 is 13 residues long. The ends were cut back, 1 base at V and 8 bases at J, with 11 bases in the middle. Written as DNA, the CDR3 is TGTGCCAGCAGTTTAGGGGGGCTGAGCGGCTACACCTTC. Amino acid sequence: CASSLGGLSGYTF.

This clone appeared many times. The V gene is TRBV20-1, the J gene TRBJ2-5; possibly TRBD2 for D (6 bases). This CDR3 is built from 14 residues. V lost 0 bases and J lost 5, with 13 bases in between. The germline gives CDR1 DFQATT, CDR2 SNEGSKA (reference sequence). The DNA for the CDR3 is TGCAGTGCTAGAGATCTGTGGGGGGAGGAGACCCAGTACTTC. Its translation is CSARDLWGEETQYF.

Comment on this clone: The junction differs from germline at one of its ends, possibly a read error. The rearrangement uses TRBV28 and TRBJ2-1; the match to TRBD2 covers 8 bases. Looked up from germline, CDR1 is MDHEN and CDR2 is SYDVKM. This CDR3 is 13 amino acids long. DNA of the CDR3: TGTGCCAGCACTCCGGGAGGGGACAATGATCAGTTCTTC. Amino acid sequence: CASTPGGDNDQFF.

This clone was counted ten times or more. A much larger clone is a single base away; this may be a read error. This chain joins TRBV5-1 and TRBJ2-7; no definite D call. Germline values: CDR1 SGHRS, CDR2 YFSETQ. The ends were cut back, 4 bases at V and 2 bases at J, with 16 bases in the middle. The CDR3 is 15 amino acids. CDR3 region: CASSGGQQPAYEQYF. The CDR3 DNA reads TGCGCCAGCAGCGGTGGTCAGCAACCGGCCTACGAGCAGTACTTC.

The sample holds a few counts of this clone. Likely a read error: the CDR3 ends without its conserved phenylalanine or tryptophan. The chain employs TRBV19 and TRBJ2-7, with 10 bases lining up with TRBD1. CDR3 size: 15 residues. J was trimmed by 2 bases and V by 3 bases; bases with no gene match: 4. CDR1 is LNHDA, CDR2 SQIVND, per germline (reference sequence). The CDR3, as DNA: TGTGCCAGTAGTATCTCTGGACAGGGGGCCTACGAGCAGTACTCC. Its translation: CASSISGQGAYEQYS.

This clone is categorized as medium-sized. The genes are TRBV6-2 or TRBV6-3 and TRBJ2-7; no reliable D call. Between the trimmed V and J ends, which lost 4 bases and 10 bases, there was a span of 11 bases. From germline, CDR1 is MNHEY and CDR2 SVGEGT. This CDR3 comprises 11 residues. This CDR3 is CASSFENNQYF. CDR3 DNA sequence: TGTGCCAGCAGTTTTGAGAATAATCAGTACTTC.

This clone came up a few times. The chain carries TRBV6-2 or TRBV6-3 and TRBJ1-6; 7 bases align to TRBD1. Germline V gene sequence: CDR1 MNHEY, CDR2 SVGEGT. The CDR3 loop spans 14 amino acids. Trimming removed 6 bases from V and 9 bases from J; junction bases left unmatched: 8. The CDR3: CASSHPGGGSPLHF. Here the CDR3 DNA reads TGTGCCAGCAGCCACCCAGGGGGGGGTTCACCCCTCCACTTT.

V and J are TRBV4-1 and TRBJ1-1; 7 nucleotides agree with TRBD1. The CDR3 runs to 13 residues. V shed 5 bases and J 4 bases; nucleotides not matched to a gene: 4. CDR1 and CDR2 (germline): MGHRA, YSYEKL. CDR3 in amino acids: CASSREGATEAFF. DNA for the CDR3: TGCGCCAGCAGCAGGGAGGGGGCCACTGAAGCTTTCTTT.

This clone has just a few counts. The chain carries TRBV6-1 and TRBJ2-1; the match to TRBD2 covers 7 bases. The ends lost 4 bases at V and 2 bases at J; junction bases unmatched: 2. This CDR3 is built from 14 residues. Germline V gene sequence: CDR1 MNHNS, CDR2 SASEGT. CDR3 nucleotide sequence: TGTGCCAGCAGTGCTGCGGGAGCCTACAATGAGCAGTTCTTC. The encoded protein is CASSAAGAYNEQFF.

In the case of this clone: A junction boundary mismatches the germline segment, possibly from a read error. The chain has TRBV27 and TRBJ2-2; D is unresolved. The CDR3 sequence is 15 residues long. The germline V gene has CDR1 MNHEY and CDR2 SMNVEV (reference sequence). For the CDR3, the DNA is TGTGCCAGCAGTCTATCAGGTAGAAACACCGGGGAGCTGTTTTTT. Translation gives CASSLSGRNTGELFF.

This clone is deemed medium-sized. The CDR3 spells CASSEGAFSTDTQYF. The CDR3 DNA follows: TGTGCCAGCAGTGAAGGGGCTTTTAGCACAGATACGCAGTATTTT. The rearrangement joins TRBV2 to TRBJ2-3, with D unclear. Germline-derived CDR1 and CDR2 are SNHLY and FYNNEI. CDR3 length: 15 amino acids. Trimming pared 1 base from V and 0 bases from J, leaving 8 bases between.

This clone has just a few counts. The rearrangement uses TRBV30 and TRBJ2-7; D not certain. Germline V gene lookup returns CDR1 GTSNPN and CDR2 SVGIG (reference sequence). Trimming shortened V by 0 bases and J by 6 bases, and 9 bases separated the two germline ends. CDR3 length: 12 amino acids. The CDR3 nucleotides are TGTGCCTGGAGTGTATCCCCCTCCGAGCAGTACTTC. Amino acid sequence: CAWSVSPSEQYF. The complete variable domain, with remaining parts taken from reference TRBV30 and TRBJ2-7, reads SQTIHQWPATLVQPVGSPLSLECTVEGTSNPNLYWYRQAAGRGLQLLFYSVGIGQISSEVPQNLSASRPQDRQFILSSKKLLLSDSGFYLCAWSVSPSEQYFGPGTRLTVT.

There are a few counts of this clone. This sequence joins TRBV5-4 and TRBJ2-5, with D possibly being TRBD2 (6 bases). The CDR3 sequence is 15 residues long. Deletions cut 4 bases from V and 5 bases from J, with 18 bases between. CDR1 is SGHNT and CDR2 is YYREEE in the germline V gene (reference sequence). CDR3 coding DNA: TGTGCCAGCAGCCGCGGAGGAACGGGACTGGAGACCCAGTACTTC. It codes for CASSRGGTGLETQYF.

The chain carries TRBV11-1 and TRBJ2-1; D tentatively reads TRBD1 or TRBD2 (5 bases each). Looked up from germline, CDR1 is SGHAT and CDR2 is FQDESV (reference sequence). The CDR3 length is 15 residues. V dropped 5 bases and J dropped 5 bases, with 16 bases sitting between them. The CDR3 sequence: CASSQRGTEDNEQFF. CDR3 in DNA: TGTGCCAGCAGCCAGAGAGGGACGGAAGACAATGAGCAGTTCTTC.

This clone is medium-sized in the sample. The V call is TRBV28, the J call TRBJ1-1; D not resolved. V was clipped by 2 bases and J by 4 bases, with 11 bases between them. The CDR3 is 14 amino acids. Germline V gene lookup returns CDR1 MDHEN and CDR2 SYDVKM. DNA of the CDR3: TGTGCCAGCAGTTTACGGAATCGGGGCACTGAAGCTTTCTTT. This codes for CASSLRNRGTEAFF.

Within the sample, this clone is medium-sized. The chain is built from TRBV10-3 and TRBJ2-7; a weak D match, TRBD1 (6 bases). The length of the CDR3 is 12 residues. The germline V gene has CDR1 ENHRY and CDR2 SYGVKD. V lost 2 bases and J lost 6, with 8 bases in between. In DNA, the CDR3 is TGTGCCATCAGTGAGGGGGGCGGCGAGCAGTACTTC. This codes for CAISEGGGEQYF.

A few counts support this clone. The genes are TRBV12-3 or TRBV12-4 and TRBJ2-5; unclear D gene. CDR3 length: 14 amino acids. V was trimmed by 6 bases and J by 5 bases, leaving 16 bases between them. Here the CDR3 reads CASSRIDKGETQYF. The DNA for the CDR3 is TGTGCCAGCAGCCGGATTGACAAAGGGGAGACCCAGTACTTC.

There are a few counts of this clone. The rearrangement links TRBV19 to TRBJ2-7; 10 bases fit TRBD2. V was clipped by 7 bases and J by 7 bases; unmatched bases: 13. Germline CDR1 and CDR2: LNHDA and SQIVND (reference sequence). This CDR3 is built from 15 residues. CDR3 region: CASIGASGRGREQYF. The CDR3 bases are TGTGCCAGTATCGGGGCTAGCGGGAGAGGCCGAGAGCAGTACTTC.

The chain has TRBV19 and TRBJ1-1; 8 bases are a match to TRBD1. The trim removed 4 bases at V and 0 bases at J, leaving 7 bases unmatched. The CDR3 consists of 16 residues. Germline V lookup: CDR1 LNHDA, CDR2 SQIVND (reference sequence). CDR3 amino acids: CASSTRQGSMNTEAFF. The CDR3 DNA follows: TGTGCCAGTAGTACCAGACAGGGGTCAATGAACACTGAAGCTTTCTTT.

Ten or more counts support this clone. The rearrangement uses TRBV19 and TRBJ2-1, with a tentative D call TRBD2 (5 bases). This CDR3 spans 14 amino acids. Trimming shortened V by 6 bases and J by 0 bases, and 9 bases separated the two germline ends. CDR1 LNHDA and CDR2 SQIVND come from the germline V gene (reference sequence). The DNA of the CDR3 is TGTGCCAGTAGACCAGCGGACTCCTACAATGAGCAGTTCTTC. Amino acids: CASRPADSYNEQFF.

This clone was counted many times. This CDR3 is CASSIGTRLTNTQYF. The CDR3 coding sequence is TGTGCCAGCAGCATAGGGACTAGGCTGACGAATACGCAGTATTTT. V is TRBV7-2 and J is TRBJ2-3, with TRBD2 identical over 8 bases. CDR1 and CDR2 from the germline V gene are SGHTA and FQGNSA. CDR3 size: 15 residues. Germline trimming cut 5 bases from V and 7 bases from J; bases unmatched to any gene: 11.

The chain uses TRBV10-3 and TRBJ2-7, with D maybe TRBD2 (7 bases). The germline V gene has CDR1 ENHRY and CDR2 SYGVKD. The CDR3 spans 14 residues. The ends were cut back, 0 bases at V and 3 bases at J, with 9 bases in the middle. The CDR3, as DNA: TGTGCCATCAGTGAGTCGGGAGGGGGCTACGAGCAGTACTTC. Translation gives CAISESGGGYEQYF.

This clone was seen a handful of times. CDR3 DNA: TGTGCCAGCAGTCCCCCTTTAGGTAGCGGGAGGATTTACGAGCAGTACTTC. It codes for CASSPPLGSGRIYEQYF. The V call is TRBV28, the J call TRBJ2-7, with 10 bases fitting TRBD2. The CDR3 spans 17 residues. Looked up from germline, CDR1 is MDHEN and CDR2 is SYDVKM. The junction had 14 bases not matched to a gene; V was cut back by 5 bases and J by 4 bases. Complete variable domain (other parts from reference TRBV28 and TRBJ2-7): DVKVTQSSRYLVKRTGEKVFLECVQDMDHENMFWYRQDPGLGLRLIYFSYDVKMKEKGDIPEGYSVSREKKERFSLILESASTNQTSMYLCASSPPLGSGRIYEQYFGPGTRLTVT.